This note documents a single T cell receptor beta chain sequence. Per the study methods: Amplification of reference gene primers was used by the study to estimate nucleated cell counts. Sequenced by immunoSEQ multiplex PCR; TCRdb stores in-frame clones only, minus some. V and J calls and clone size are copied from that table; D and trimming were computed from the DNA. This table holds tens of thousands of clones, approximately 87% found once. These data originate in a study of blood T cell repertoires in COVID-19. The wider study: The study drew acute and convalescent COVID-19 samples from the United States, Italy and Spain. T cells, B-cell-depleted T cells, or PBMCs supplied cDNA or gDNA.

Germline values: CDR1 MDHEN, CDR2 SYDVKM. Trimming at V came to 6 bases and at J to 7 bases, leaving 9 bases not matched to a gene. CDR3 length equals 15 residues. Sample: peripheral blood. The receptor was isolated from a man between 65 and 79 years old with active COVID-19. This sequence joins TRBV28 and TRBJ2-1; 10 bases are shared with TRBD1. CDR3 sequence reads: CASRRTGGFLNEQFF. In DNA form, the CDR3 reads TGTGCCAGCAGGCGGACAGGGGGATTCTTGAATGAGCAGTTCTTC.